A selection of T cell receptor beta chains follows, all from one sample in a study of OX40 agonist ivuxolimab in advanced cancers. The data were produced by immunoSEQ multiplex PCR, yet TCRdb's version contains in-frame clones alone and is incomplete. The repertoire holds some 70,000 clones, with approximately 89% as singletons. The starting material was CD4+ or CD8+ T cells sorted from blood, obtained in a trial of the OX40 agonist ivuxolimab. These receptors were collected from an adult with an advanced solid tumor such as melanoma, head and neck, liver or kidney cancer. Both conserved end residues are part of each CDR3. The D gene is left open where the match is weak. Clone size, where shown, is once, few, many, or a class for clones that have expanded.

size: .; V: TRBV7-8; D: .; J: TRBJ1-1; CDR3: CASSLGRTTEAFF; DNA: TGTGCCAGCAGCTTAGGGCGGACCACTGAAGCTTTCTTT
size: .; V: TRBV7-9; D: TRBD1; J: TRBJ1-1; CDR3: CASSLAAGGNTEAFF; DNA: TGTGCCAGCAGCTTAGCTGCAGGGGGGAACACTGAAGCTTTCTTT
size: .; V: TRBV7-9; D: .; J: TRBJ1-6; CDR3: CASSYETVDSPLHF; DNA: TGTGCCAGCAGTTACGAAACCGTTGATTCACCCCTCCACTTT
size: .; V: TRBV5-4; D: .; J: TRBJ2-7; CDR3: CAGSDGGRYEQYF; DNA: TGTGCCGGCAGCGATGGGGGCAGGTACGAGCAGTACTTC
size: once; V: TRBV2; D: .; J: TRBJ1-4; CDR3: CASSEVGGGGEKLFF; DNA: TGTGCCAGCAGTGAAGTTGGAGGAGGCGGCGAAAAACTGTTTTTT
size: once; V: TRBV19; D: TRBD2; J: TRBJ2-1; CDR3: CASSVGTSGGSPVRNEQFF; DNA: TGTGCCAGTAGTGTCGGGACTAGCGGGGGGTCCCCGGTGCGCAATGAGCAGTTCTTC
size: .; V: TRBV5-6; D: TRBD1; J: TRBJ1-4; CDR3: CASSLLPGQGREKLFF; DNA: TGTGCCAGCAGCTTGCTCCCAGGACAGGGTCGAGAAAAACTGTTTTTT
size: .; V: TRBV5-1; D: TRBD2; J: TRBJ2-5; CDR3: CASSKGLASETQYF; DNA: TGCGCCAGCAGCAAGGGACTAGCATCCGAGACCCAGTACTTC
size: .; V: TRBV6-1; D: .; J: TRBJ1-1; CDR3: CASSANTEAFF; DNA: TGTGCCAGCAGTGCGAACACTGAAGCTTTCTTT
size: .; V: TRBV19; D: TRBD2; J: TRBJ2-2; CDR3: CASMAGVHTGELFF; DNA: TGTGCCAGTATGGCGGGAGTACACACCGGGGAGCTGTTTTTT
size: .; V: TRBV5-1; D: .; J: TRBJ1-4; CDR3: CASSPSVFGTNEKLFF; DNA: TGCGCCAGCAGCCCCTCGGTGTTTGGCACTAATGAAAAACTGTTTTTT
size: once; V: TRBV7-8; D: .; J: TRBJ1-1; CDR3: CASSSRWENTEAFF; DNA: TGTGCCAGCAGCTCTAGGTGGGAGAACACTGAAGCTTTCTTT
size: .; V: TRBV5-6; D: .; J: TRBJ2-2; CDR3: CASSLKGTGELFF; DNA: TGTGCCAGCAGCTTGAAAGGTACCGGGGAGCTGTTTTTT
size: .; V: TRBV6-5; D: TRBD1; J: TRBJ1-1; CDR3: CASSDQGAREAFF; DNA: TGTGCCAGCAGTGATCAGGGGGCGCGGGAAGCTTTCTTT
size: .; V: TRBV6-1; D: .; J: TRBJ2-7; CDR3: CASKRGDHEQYF; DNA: TGTGCCAGCAAGAGGGGGGACCACGAGCAGTACTTC
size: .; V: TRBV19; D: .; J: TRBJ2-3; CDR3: CASSQRQGRASTDTQYF; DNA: TGTGCCAGTAGCCAGCGCCAGGGGCGGGCGAGCACAGATACGCAGTATTTT
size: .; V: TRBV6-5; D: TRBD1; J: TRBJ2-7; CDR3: CASSVRRGLYEQYF; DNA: TGTGCCAGCAGTGTCCGCAGGGGGCTGTACGAGCAGTACTTC
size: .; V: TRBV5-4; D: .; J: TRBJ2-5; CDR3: CASSFRGTETQYF; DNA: TGTGCCAGCAGCTTCCGGGGAACCGAGACCCAGTACTTC
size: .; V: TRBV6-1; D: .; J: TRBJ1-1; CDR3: CAGTSTVNTEAFF; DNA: TGTGCCGGAACGTCGACCGTGAACACTGAAGCTTTCTTT
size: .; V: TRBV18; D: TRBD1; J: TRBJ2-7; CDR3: CASSPQGSGGAYEQYF; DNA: TGTGCCAGCTCACCACAGGGCTCAGGGGGCGCCTACGAGCAGTACTTC
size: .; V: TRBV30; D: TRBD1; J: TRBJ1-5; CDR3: CAWSVAGGPNSNQPQHF; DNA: TGTGCCTGGAGTGTAGCAGGGGGGCCCAATAGCAATCAGCCCCAGCATTTT
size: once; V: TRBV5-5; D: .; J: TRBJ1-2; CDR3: CASSWTETNYGYTF; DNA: TGTGCCAGCAGTTGGACAGAAACTAACTATGGCTACACCTTC
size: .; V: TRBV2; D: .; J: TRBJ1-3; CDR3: CASSGTPGNTIYF; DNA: TGTGCCAGCAGCGGCACCCCTGGAAACACCATATATTTT
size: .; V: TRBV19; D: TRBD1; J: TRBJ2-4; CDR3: CASSMGQGGDLAKNIQYF; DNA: TGTGCCAGTAGTATGGGACAGGGGGGAGACCTAGCCAAAAACATTCAGTACTTC
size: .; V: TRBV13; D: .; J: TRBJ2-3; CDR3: CASSPSGFADTQYF; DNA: TGTGCCAGCAGCCCATCAGGGTTCGCAGATACGCAGTATTTT
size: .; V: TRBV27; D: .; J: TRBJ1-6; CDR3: CASSQGSVYNSPLHF; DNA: TGTGCCAGCAGTCAGGGTTCCGTGTATAATTCACCCCTCCACTTT
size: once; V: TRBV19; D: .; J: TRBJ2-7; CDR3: CASSTAPDSHEQYF; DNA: TGTGCCAGTAGTACGGCTCCGGACAGCCACGAGCAGTACTTC